This entry features one T cell receptor beta chain sequence. The data stem from a study of blood T cells in healthy people across ages. Through a sample-barcoded 5' primer and a J-beta primer mix, a second PCR was run for roughly 6 to 12 cycles. TCRdb re-called the 5' RACE reads with MiXCR, one entry per CDR3 protein. Of about 1.8 million distinct CDR3 sequences in the sample, 40% to 55% are singletons; the top ten hold roughly 2%. This CDR3 comprises 18 residues. Germline CDR1 MGHRA, CDR2 YSYEKL. V was pared by 0 bases and J by 4 bases, with 11 bases of the junction left unmatched. This TCR derives from a woman aged 40 to 50 in good health. What was sequenced was blood. The rearrangement uses TRBV4-1 and TRBJ1-1, with TRBD1 matching over 10 bases. For the CDR3, the DNA is TGCGCCAGCAGCCAAGAGCGACAGGGGGCCAGACTCGGCACTGAAGCTTTCTTT. It encodes CASSQERQGARLGTEAFF.